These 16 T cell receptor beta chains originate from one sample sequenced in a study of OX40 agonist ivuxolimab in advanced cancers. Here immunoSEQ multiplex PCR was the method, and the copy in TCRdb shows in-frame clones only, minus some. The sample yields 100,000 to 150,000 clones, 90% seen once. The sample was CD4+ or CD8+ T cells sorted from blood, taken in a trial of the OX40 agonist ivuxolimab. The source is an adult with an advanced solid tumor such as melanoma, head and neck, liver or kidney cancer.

Written as DNA, the CDR3 is TGTGCCAGCAGCGTAGACGGGGGCACTAATGAAAAACTGTTTTTT. It is translated as CASSVDGGTNEKLFF. The rearrangement joins TRBV9 to TRBJ1-4; possibly TRBD1 for D (6 bases). Per the germline V gene, CDR1 is SGDLS and CDR2 is YYNGEE. Trimming stripped 0 bases from V and 2 bases from J, with 8 bases between. The CDR3 extends over 15 amino acids.

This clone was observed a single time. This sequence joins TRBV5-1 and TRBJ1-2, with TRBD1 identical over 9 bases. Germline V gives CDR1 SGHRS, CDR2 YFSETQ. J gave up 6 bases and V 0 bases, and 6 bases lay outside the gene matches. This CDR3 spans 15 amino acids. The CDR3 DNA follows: TGCGCCAGCAGCTTGGTAGGGGACAGGGCAAATGGCTACACCTTC. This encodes CASSLVGDRANGYTF.

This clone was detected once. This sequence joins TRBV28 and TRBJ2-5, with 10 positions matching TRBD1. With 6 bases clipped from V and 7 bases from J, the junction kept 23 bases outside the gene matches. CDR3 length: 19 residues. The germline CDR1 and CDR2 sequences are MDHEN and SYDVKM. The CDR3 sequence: CASRSESYWDRGARGTQYF. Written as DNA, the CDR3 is TGTGCCAGCAGGTCCGAATCTTACTGGGACAGGGGAGCCCGGGGGACCCAGTACTTC.

DNA of the CDR3: TGTGCCAGTAGTATAGTTTGGGCAGGGCATGAAAAACTGTTTTTT. Its translation is CASSIVWAGHEKLFF. V and J are TRBV19 and TRBJ1-4; D may be TRBD1 (5 bases). The CDR3 runs 15 residues. V lost 1 base, J lost 6 bases, and 12 bases lay in between. The germline gives CDR1 LNHDA, CDR2 SQIVND (reference sequence).

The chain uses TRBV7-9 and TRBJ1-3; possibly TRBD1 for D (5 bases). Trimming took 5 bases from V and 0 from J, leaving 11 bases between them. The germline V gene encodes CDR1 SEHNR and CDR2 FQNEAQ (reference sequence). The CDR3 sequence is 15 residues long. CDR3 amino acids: CASSPRGGSGNTIYF. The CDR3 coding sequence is TGTGCCAGCAGCCCCCGCGGGGGCTCTGGAAACACCATATATTTT.

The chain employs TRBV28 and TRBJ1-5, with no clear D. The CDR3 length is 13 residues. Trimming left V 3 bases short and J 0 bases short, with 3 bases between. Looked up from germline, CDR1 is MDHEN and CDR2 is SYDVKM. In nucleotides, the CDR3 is TGTGCCAGCAGTTTGAATAGCAATCAGCCCCAGCATTTT. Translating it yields CASSLNSNQPQHF.

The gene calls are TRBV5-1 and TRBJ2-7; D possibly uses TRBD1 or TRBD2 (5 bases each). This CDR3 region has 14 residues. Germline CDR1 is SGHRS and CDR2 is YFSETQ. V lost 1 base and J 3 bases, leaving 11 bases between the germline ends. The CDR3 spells CASSLSGAGYEQYF. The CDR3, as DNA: TGCGCCAGCAGCTTGTCCGGGGCGGGCTACGAGCAGTACTTC.

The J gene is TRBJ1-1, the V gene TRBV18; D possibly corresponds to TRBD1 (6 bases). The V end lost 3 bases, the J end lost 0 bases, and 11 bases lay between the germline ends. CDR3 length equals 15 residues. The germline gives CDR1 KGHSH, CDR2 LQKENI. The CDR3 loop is CASSPLQGMNTEAFF. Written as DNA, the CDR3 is TGTGCCAGCTCACCTCTCCAGGGGATGAACACTGAAGCTTTCTTT. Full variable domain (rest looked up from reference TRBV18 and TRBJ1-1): NAGVMQNPRHLVRRRGQEARLRCSPMKGHSHVYWYRQLPEEGLKFMVYLQKENIIDESGMPKERFSAEFPKEGPSILRIQQVVRGDSAAYFCASSPLQGMNTEAFFGQGTRLTVV.

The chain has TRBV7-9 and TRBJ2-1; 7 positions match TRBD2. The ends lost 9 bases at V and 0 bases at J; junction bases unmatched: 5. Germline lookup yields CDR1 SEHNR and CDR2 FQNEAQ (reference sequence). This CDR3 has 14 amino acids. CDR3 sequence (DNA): TGTGCCAGGGCGGGAGCTACCTCCTACAATGAGCAGTTCTTC. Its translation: CARAGATSYNEQFF.

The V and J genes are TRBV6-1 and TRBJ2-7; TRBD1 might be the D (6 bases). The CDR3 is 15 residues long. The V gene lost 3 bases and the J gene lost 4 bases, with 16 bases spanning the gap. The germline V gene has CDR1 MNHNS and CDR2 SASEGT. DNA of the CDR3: TGTGCCAGCAGTGACCCGGGACATGGTGATTACGAGCAGTACTTC. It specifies CASSDPGHGDYEQYF.

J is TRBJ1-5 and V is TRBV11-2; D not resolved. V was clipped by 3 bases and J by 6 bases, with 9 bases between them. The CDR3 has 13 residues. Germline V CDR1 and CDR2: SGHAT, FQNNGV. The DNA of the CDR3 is TGTGCCAGCAGCTTGAGTTCGGGTCAGCCCCAGCATTTT. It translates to CASSLSSGQPQHF.

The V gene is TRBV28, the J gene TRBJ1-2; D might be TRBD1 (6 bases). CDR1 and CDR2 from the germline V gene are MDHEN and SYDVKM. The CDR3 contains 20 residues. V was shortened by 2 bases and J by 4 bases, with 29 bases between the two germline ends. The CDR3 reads CASSLRGSSGTGPSFYGYTF. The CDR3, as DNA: TGTGCCAGCAGTTTAAGGGGGTCTTCCGGGACCGGCCCATCCTTCTATGGCTACACCTTC.

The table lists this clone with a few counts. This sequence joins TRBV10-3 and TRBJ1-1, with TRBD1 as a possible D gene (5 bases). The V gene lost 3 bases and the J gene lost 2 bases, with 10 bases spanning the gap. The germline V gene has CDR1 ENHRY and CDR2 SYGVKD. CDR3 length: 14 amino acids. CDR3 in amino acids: CAISDYRNNTEAFF. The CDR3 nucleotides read TGTGCCATCAGTGATTACAGGAATAACACTGAAGCTTTCTTT.

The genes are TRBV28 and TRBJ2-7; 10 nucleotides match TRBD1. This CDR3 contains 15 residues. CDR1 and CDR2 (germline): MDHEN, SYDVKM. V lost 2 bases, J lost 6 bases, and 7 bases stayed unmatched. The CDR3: CASSLPDRGLPEQYF. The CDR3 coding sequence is TGTGCCAGCAGTTTACCCGACAGGGGGCTACCCGAGCAGTACTTC.

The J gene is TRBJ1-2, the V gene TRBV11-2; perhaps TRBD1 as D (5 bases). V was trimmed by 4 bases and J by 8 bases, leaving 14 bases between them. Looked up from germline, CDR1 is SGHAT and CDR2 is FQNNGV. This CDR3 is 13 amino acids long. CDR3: CASSSGGGVGYTF. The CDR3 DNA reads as TGTGCCAGCAGCTCAGGCGGGGGGGTCGGCTACACCTTC. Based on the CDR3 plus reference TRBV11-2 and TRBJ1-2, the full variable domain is EAGVAQSPRYKIIEKRQSVAFWCNPISGHATLYWYQQILGQGPKLLIQFQNNGVVDDSQLPKDRFSAERLKGVDSTLKIQPAKLEDSAVYLCASSSGGGVGYTFGSGTRLTVV.

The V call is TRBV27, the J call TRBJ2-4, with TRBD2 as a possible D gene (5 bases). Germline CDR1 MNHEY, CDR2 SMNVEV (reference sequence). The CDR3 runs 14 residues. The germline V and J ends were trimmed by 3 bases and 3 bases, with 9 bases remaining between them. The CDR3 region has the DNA TGTGCCAGCAGTTTGTACGGAGGCAAAAACATTCAGTACTTC. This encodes CASSLYGGKNIQYF.